The 13 T cell receptor beta chains below all came from one sample that was sequenced in a study of cytomegalovirus exposure and HLA in healthy donors. A multiplex PCR was run with 60 Vbeta primers and 13 Jbeta primers. Assay used: immunoSEQ multiplex PCR; TCRdb lists only in-frame clones, some missing. Of about 150,000 clones listed, around 73% are singletons. Sequenced: PBMCs. The receptors come from a male donor in good health and CMV-seronegative.

CDR3 sequence: CASSHELAGGTAYEQYF. DNA of the CDR3: TGTGCCAGCAGCCATGAACTAGCGGGGGGGACCGCCTACGAGCAGTACTTC. V usage is TRBV4-2 and J usage is TRBJ2-7; 13 bases map to TRBD2. The CDR3 covers 17 residues. Trimming removed 3 bases from V and 2 bases from J; junction bases left unmatched: 7. The germline V gene encodes CDR1 LGHNA and CDR2 YNFKEQ.

The J gene is TRBJ1-2, the V gene TRBV25-1, with D possibly TRBD1 on 6 matching bases. Germline lookup yields CDR1 MGHDK and CDR2 SYGVNS. CDR3 length equals 18 residues. V dropped 5 bases and J dropped 8 bases, with 30 bases sitting between them. CDR3 sequence (DNA): TGTGCCAGCAGTCCCTATGGGGGGGGAGGGGGAAACAGGTACGGCTACACCTTC. It translates to CASSPYGGGGGNRYGYTF.

Note on this clone: A read error may produce the germline difference seen at one junction end. The chain is built from TRBV5-1 and TRBJ2-5; 7 bases line up with TRBD2. The CDR3 runs to 16 residues. Germline loops: CDR1 SGHRS, CDR2 YFSETQ. CDR3 loop: CASSTGSLAVLEAQYF. The DNA for the CDR3 is TGCGCCAGCAGTACTGGAAGCCTAGCGGTTCTAGAGGCCCAGTACTTC. The variable domain in full, with the rest retrieved from reference TRBV5-1 and TRBJ2-5, is KAGVTQTPRYLIKTRGQQVTLSCSPISGHRSVSWYQQTPGQGLQFLFEYFSETQRNKGNFPGRFSGRQFSNSRSEMNVSTLELGDSALYLCASSTGSLAVLEAQYFGPGTRLLVL.

The chain recombines TRBV4-3 with TRBJ2-7, with 8 bases lining up with TRBD2. Germline values: CDR1 LGHNA, CDR2 YSLEER. Unmatched junction bases numbered 13, after V lost 0 bases and J lost 6 bases. The CDR3 runs 17 residues. Here the CDR3 DNA reads TGCGCCAGCAGCCAAGAGTTAAGCGGGAGTCTCTCAGGCGAGCAGTACTTC. Amino acid sequence: CASSQELSGSLSGEQYF.

This clone came up a few times. Distinct nucleotide sequences in the sample also encode this CDR3. Here the CDR3 reads CASSPDRAGGTEAFF. CDR3 nucleotides: TGTGCCAGCTCACCAGACAGGGCGGGTGGGACTGAAGCTTTCTTT. The chain has TRBV18 and TRBJ1-1, with 7 bases lining up with TRBD1. Germline CDR1 KGHSH, CDR2 LQKENI. The CDR3 runs to 15 residues. V shed 2 bases and J 5 bases; nucleotides not matched to a gene: 8.

This clone was counted a single time. The chain links TRBV7-3 to TRBJ2-2; the match to TRBD2 covers 8 bases. Germline-derived CDR1 and CDR2 are SGHTA and FQGTGA. This CDR3 region has 16 residues. J gave up 0 bases and V 2 bases, and 2 bases lay outside the gene matches. The DNA of the CDR3 is TGTGCCAGCAGCTTACGGGGGGGATCGAACACCGGGGAGCTGTTTTTT. Protein: CASSLRGGSNTGELFF.

The chain combines TRBV5-1 with TRBJ2-1, with D possibly TRBD2 on 7 matching bases. CDR3 length equals 14 residues. Germline CDR1 and CDR2: SGHRS and YFSETQ. Trimming left V 4 bases short and J 12 bases short, with 20 bases between. The CDR3 reads CASSPGAGAAAQFF. Written as DNA, the CDR3 is TGCGCCAGCAGCCCGGGGGCGGGGGCCGCTGCGCAGTTCTTC.

This chain connects TRBV4-3 to TRBJ1-4, with D perhaps TRBD1 (5 bases). With 3 bases removed from V and 5 bases from J, the gap between germline ends came to 13 bases. The CDR3 covers 15 residues. The germline CDR1 and CDR2 sequences are LGHNA and YSLEER. In DNA form, the CDR3 reads TGCGCCAGCAGCCACCGACAGAGCTCAAATGAAAAACTGTTTTTT. This encodes CASSHRQSSNEKLFF.

This clone has a single count. The V and J genes are TRBV14 and TRBJ2-7; possibly TRBD1 for D (5 bases). Germline assignment: CDR1 SGHDN and CDR2 FVKESK. This CDR3 has 13 residues. Trimming removed 4 bases from V and 0 bases from J, with 7 bases in between. CDR3 residues: CASSPGLSYEQYF. The CDR3 DNA is TGTGCCAGCAGCCCAGGGCTCTCCTACGAGCAGTACTTC. Complete variable domain (other parts from reference TRBV14 and TRBJ2-7): EAGVTQFPSHSVIEKGQTVTLRCDPISGHDNLYWYRRVMGKEIKFLLHFVKESKQDESGMPNNRFLAERTGGTYSTLKVQPAELEDSGVYFCASSPGLSYEQYFGPGTRLTVT.

V gene TRBV10-3 combines with J gene TRBJ2-1; 8 bases agree with TRBD2. J gave up 5 bases and V 8 bases, and 8 bases lay outside the gene matches. Germline values: CDR1 ENHRY, CDR2 SYGVKD. The CDR3 has 14 amino acids. The CDR3 region is CAIESGSLNNEQFF. CDR3 sequence (DNA): TGTGCCATCGAGAGCGGGAGTCTGAACAATGAGCAGTTCTTC.

The chain has TRBV28 and TRBJ2-5; 13 nucleotides align to TRBD2. The CDR3 length is 16 residues. Germline V gene lookup returns CDR1 MDHEN and CDR2 SYDVKM. Germline trimming cut 4 bases from V and 2 bases from J; bases unmatched to any gene: 4. The CDR3 here is CASSSGTSGAQETQYF. CDR3 bases: TGTGCCAGCAGTTCTGGGACTAGCGGGGCACAAGAGACCCAGTACTTC.

The chain combines TRBV11-2 with TRBJ1-3; D uncertain. The CDR3 covers 13 residues. Germline V gene lookup returns CDR1 SGHAT and CDR2 FQNNGV. The V end was cut by 0 bases, the J end by 4 bases, with 4 bases between. CDR3 coding DNA: TGTGCCAGCAGCTTAGATCCGGGAAACACCATATATTTT. The encoded protein is CASSLDPGNTIYF.

The chain combines TRBV30 with TRBJ1-1; D is unclear. Germline lookup yields CDR1 GTSNPN and CDR2 SVGIG (reference sequence). With 5 bases removed from V and 0 bases from J, the gap between germline ends came to 10 bases. This CDR3 spans 13 amino acids. CDR3 nucleotides: TGTGCCTGGTCAAGTAGTATGAACACTGAAGCTTTCTTT. Translating gives CAWSSSMNTEAFF.